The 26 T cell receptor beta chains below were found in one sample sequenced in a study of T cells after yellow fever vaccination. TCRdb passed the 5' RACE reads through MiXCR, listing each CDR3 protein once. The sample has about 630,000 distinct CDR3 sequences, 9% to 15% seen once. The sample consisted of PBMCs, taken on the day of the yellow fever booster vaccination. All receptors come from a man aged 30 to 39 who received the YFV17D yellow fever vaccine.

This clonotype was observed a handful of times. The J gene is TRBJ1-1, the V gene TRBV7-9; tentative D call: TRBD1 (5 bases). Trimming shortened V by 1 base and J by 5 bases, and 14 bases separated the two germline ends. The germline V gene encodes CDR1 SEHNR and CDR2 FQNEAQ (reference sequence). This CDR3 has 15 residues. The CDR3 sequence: CASSLEGRGRTEAFF. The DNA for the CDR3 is TGTGCCAGCAGCTTAGAGGGACGGGGCAGGACTGAAGCTTTCTTT.

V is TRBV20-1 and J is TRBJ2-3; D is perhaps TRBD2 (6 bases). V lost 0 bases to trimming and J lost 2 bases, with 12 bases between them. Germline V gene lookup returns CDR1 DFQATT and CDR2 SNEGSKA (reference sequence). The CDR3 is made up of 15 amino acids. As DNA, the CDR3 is TGCAGTGCTAGAGAAAGCCGGACTAACACAGATACGCAGTATTTT. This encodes CSARESRTNTDTQYF.

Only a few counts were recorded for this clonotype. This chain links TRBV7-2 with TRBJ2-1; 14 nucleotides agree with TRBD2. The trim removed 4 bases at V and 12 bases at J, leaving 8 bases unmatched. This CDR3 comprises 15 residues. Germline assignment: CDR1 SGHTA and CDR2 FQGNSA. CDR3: CASSSGLAGAQVQFF. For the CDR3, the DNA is TGTGCCAGCAGCTCGGGACTAGCGGGAGCCCAAGTGCAGTTCTTC.

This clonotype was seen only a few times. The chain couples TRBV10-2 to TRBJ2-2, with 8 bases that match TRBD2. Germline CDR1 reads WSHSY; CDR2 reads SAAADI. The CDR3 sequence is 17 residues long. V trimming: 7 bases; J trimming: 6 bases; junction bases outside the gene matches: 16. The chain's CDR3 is CASKAGAPLGSAGELFF. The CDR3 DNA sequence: TGCGCCAGCAAAGCGGGAGCCCCTTTAGGGTCGGCCGGGGAGCTGTTTTTT.

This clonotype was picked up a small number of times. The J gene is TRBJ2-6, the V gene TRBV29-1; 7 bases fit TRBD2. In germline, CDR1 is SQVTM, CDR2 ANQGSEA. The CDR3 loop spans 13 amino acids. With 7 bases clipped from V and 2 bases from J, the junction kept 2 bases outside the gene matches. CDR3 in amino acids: CSGGGPGANVLTF. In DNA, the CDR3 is TGCAGCGGGGGGGGTCCTGGGGCCAACGTCCTGACTTTC. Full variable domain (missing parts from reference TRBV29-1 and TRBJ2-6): SAVISQKPSRDICQRGTSLTIQCQVDSQVTMMFWYRQQPGQSLTLIATANQGSEATYESGFVIDKFPISRPNLTFSTLTVSNMSPEDSSIYLCSGGGPGANVLTFGAGSRLTVL.

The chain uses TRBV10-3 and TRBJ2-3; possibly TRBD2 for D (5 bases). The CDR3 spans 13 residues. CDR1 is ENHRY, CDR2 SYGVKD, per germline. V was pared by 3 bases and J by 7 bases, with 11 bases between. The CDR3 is CAISEFPGNTQYF. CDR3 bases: TGTGCCATCAGTGAATTCCCGGGAAATACGCAGTATTTT.

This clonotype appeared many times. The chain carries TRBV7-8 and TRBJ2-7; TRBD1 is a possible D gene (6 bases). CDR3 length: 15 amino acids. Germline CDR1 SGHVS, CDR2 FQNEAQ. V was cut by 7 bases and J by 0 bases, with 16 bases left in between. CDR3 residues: CASNKRQEISYEQYF. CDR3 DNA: TGTGCCAGCAACAAGAGACAGGAGATCTCCTACGAGCAGTACTTC.

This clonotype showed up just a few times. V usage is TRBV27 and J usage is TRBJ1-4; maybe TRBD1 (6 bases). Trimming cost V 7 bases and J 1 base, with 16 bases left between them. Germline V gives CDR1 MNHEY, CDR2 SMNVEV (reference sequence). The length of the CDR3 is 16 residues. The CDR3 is CASIRGGMITNEKLFF. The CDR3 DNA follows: TGTGCCAGCATTCGGGGGGGCATGATAACTAATGAAAAACTGTTTTTT.

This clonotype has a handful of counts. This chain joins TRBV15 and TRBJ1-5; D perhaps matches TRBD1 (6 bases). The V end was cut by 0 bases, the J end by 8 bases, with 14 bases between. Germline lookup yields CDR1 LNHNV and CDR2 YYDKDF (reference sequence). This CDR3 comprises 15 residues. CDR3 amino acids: CATSRDGGEGEPQHF. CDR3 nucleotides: TGTGCCACCAGCAGAGACGGAGGTGAGGGGGAGCCCCAGCATTTT.

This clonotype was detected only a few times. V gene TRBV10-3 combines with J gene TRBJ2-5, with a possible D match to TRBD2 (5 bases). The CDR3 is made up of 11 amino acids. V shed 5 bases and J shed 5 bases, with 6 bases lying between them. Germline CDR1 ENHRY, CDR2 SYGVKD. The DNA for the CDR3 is TGTGCCATCAGTCGCGGGGAGACCCAGTACTTC. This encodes CAISRGETQYF.

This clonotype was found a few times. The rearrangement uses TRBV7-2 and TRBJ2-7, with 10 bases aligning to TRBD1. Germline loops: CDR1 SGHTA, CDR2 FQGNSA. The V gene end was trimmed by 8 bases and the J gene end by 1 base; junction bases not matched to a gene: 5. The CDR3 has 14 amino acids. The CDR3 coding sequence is TGTGCCAGCGGTCGGGACAGGGGTTCCTACGAGCAGTACTTC. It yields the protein CASGRDRGSYEQYF.

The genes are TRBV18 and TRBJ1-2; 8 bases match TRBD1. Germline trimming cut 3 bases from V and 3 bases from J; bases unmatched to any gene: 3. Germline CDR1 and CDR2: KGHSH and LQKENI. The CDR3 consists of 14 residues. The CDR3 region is CASSPGQADYGYTF. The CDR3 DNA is TGTGCCAGCTCACCGGGACAGGCTGACTATGGCTACACCTTC.

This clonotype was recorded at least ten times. As DNA, the CDR3 is TGTGCCAGCAGTCTTGGACTAGCGGGAGGCGAGCAGTACTTC. Protein: CASSLGLAGGEQYF. The rearrangement uses TRBV6-1 and TRBJ2-7; 14 positions match TRBD2. J gave up 6 bases and V 5 bases, and 3 bases lay outside the gene matches. The CDR3 consists of 14 residues. Germline V gene data show CDR1 as MNHNS and CDR2 as SASEGT.

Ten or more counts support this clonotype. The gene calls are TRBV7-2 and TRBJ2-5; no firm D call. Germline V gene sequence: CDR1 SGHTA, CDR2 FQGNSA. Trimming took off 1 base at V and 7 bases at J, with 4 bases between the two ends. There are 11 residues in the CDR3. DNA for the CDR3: TGTGCCAGCAGCTTAGTTGGGACCCAGTACTTC. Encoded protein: CASSLVGTQYF. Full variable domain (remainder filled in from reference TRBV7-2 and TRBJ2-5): GAGVSQSPSNKVTEKGKDVELRCDPISGHTALYWYRQSLGQGLEFLIYFQGNSAPDKSGLPSDRFSAERTGGSVSTLTIQRTQQEDSAVYLCASSLVGTQYFGPGTRLLVL.

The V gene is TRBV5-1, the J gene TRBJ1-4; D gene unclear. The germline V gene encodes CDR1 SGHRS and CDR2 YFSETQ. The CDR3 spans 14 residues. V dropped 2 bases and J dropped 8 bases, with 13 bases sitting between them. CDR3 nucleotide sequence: TGCGCCAGCAGCTTTGACACCGGAGGAGAAAAACTGTTTTTT. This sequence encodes CASSFDTGGEKLFF.

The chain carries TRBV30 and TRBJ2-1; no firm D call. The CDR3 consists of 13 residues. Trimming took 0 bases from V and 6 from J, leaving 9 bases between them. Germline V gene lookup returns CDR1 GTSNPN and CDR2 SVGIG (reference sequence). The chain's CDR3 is CAWSVEARNEQFF. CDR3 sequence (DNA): TGTGCCTGGAGTGTAGAGGCACGCAATGAGCAGTTCTTC.

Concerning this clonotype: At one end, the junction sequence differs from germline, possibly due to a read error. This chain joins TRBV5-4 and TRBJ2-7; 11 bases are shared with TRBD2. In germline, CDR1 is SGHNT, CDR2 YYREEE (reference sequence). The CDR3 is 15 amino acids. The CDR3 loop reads CASSFPGLAAYEPYF. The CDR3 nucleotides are TGTGCCAGCAGCTTCCCGGGACTAGCGGCCTACGAGCCGTACTTC.

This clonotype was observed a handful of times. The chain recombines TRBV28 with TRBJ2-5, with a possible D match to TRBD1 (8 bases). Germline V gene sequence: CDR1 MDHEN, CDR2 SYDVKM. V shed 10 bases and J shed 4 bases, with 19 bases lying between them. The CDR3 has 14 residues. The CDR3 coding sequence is TGTGCCACCCTCTACAGGGGGGAGGGAGAGACCCAGTACTTC. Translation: CATLYRGEGETQYF. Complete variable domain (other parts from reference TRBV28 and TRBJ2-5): DVKVTQSSRYLVKRTGEKVFLECVQDMDHENMFWYRQDPGLGLRLIYFSYDVKMKEKGDIPEGYSVSREKKERFSLILESASTNQTSMYLCATLYRGEGETQYFGPGTRLLVL.

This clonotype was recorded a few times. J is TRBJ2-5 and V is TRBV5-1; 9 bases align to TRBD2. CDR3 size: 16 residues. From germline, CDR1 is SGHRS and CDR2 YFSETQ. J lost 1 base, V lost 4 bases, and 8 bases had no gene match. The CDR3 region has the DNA TGCGCCAGCAGCCCTGGACTAGCGTCCTCCCAAGAGACCCAGTACTTC. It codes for CASSPGLASSQETQYF.

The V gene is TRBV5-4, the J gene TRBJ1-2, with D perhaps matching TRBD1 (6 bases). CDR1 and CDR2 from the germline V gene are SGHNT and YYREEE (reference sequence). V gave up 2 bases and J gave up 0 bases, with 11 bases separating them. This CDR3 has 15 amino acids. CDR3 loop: CASSFDRFANYGYTF. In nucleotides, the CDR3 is TGTGCCAGCAGCTTTGACAGGTTCGCTAACTATGGCTACACCTTC.

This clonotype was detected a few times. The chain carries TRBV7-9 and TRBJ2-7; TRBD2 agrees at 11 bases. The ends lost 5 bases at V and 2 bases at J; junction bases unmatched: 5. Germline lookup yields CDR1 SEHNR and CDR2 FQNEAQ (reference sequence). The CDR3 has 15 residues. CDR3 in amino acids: CASSPPTSGTYEQYF. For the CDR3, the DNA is TGTGCCAGCAGCCCCCCGACTAGCGGGACCTACGAGCAGTACTTC.

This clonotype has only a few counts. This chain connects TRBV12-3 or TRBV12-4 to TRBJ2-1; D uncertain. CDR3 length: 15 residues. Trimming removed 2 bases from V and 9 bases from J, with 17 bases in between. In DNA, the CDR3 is TGTGCCAGCAGTTTAAAGGACGGAGTCGGTCCTGAGCAGTTCTTC. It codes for CASSLKDGVGPEQFF.

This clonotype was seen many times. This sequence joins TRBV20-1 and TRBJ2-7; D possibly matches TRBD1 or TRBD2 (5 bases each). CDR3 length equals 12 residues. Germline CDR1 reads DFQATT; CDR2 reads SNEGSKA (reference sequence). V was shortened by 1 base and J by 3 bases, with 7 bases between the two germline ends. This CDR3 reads CSARGGSYEQYF. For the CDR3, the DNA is TGCAGTGCTAGAGGGGGGAGCTACGAGCAGTACTTC.

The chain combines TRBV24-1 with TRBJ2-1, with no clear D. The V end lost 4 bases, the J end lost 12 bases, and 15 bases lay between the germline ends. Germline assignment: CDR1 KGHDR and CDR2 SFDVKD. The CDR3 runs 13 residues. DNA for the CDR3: TGTGCCACCAGTGACGGGTACTCCGTGGGGCAGTTCTTC. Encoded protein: CATSDGYSVGQFF.

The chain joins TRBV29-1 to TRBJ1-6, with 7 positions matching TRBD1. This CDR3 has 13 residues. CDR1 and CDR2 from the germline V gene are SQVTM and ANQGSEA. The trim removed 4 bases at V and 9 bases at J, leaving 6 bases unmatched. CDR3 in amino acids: CSVADRSTSPLHF. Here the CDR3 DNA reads TGCAGCGTTGCGGACAGGAGCACTTCACCCCTCCACTTT.

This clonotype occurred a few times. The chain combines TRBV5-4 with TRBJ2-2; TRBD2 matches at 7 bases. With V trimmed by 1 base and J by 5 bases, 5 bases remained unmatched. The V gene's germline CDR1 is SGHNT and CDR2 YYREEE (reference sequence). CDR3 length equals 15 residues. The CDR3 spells CASSLRLAETGELFF. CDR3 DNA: TGTGCCAGCAGCTTGAGGCTAGCGGAGACCGGGGAGCTGTTTTTT.